The rows below give T cell receptor beta chains drawn from one sample of a study of blood T cell repertoires in COVID-19. TCRdb's copy holds only in-frame clones and misses some; the assay was immunoSEQ multiplex PCR. The sample carries just over 300,000 clones, roughly 86% recorded once. The sequencing sample was made of peripheral blood. These receptors all stem from a woman in her 30s with COVID-19, enrolled during active disease. CDR3s include the opening cysteine and the closing phenylalanine or tryptophan. D genes are given only for firm matches.

j_gene: TRBJ1-2; v_gene: TRBV7-9; d_gene: TRBD1; CDR3nt: TGTGCCAGCAGCCGCGGTAGCTTCCCCGGGACAGGGGCTAACTATGGCTACACCTTC; CDR3aa: CASSRGSFPGTGANYGYTF
j_gene: TRBJ2-5; v_gene: TRBV5-4; d_gene: .; CDR3nt: TGTGCCAGCAGCTTGCCCGGCGGAGGGGAGACCCAGTACTTC; CDR3aa: CASSLPGGGETQYF
j_gene: TRBJ1-1; v_gene: TRBV5-6; d_gene: TRBD1; CDR3nt: TGTGCCAGCAGCGCCGGGACAGGGATAGTGAACACTGAAGCTTTCTTT; CDR3aa: CASSAGTGIVNTEAFF
j_gene: TRBJ1-3; v_gene: TRBV2; d_gene: .; CDR3nt: TGTGCCAGCAGCCCAACAGGGAGCTCTGGAAACACCATATATTTT; CDR3aa: CASSPTGSSGNTIYF
j_gene: TRBJ2-2; v_gene: TRBV9; d_gene: TRBD1; CDR3nt: TGTGCCAGCAGCGAAAGCGGACAGGAGTCCGGGGAGCTGTTTTTT; CDR3aa: CASSESGQESGELFF
j_gene: TRBJ2-1; v_gene: TRBV5-1; d_gene: TRBD2; CDR3nt: TGCGCCAGTAAGCCCGGGGGGACCTACAATGAGCAGTTCTTC; CDR3aa: CASKPGGTYNEQFF
j_gene: TRBJ1-2; v_gene: TRBV29-1; d_gene: .; CDR3nt: TGCAGCGTTGAAACATCCCTTTATGGCTACACCTTC; CDR3aa: CSVETSLYGYTF
j_gene: TRBJ1-2; v_gene: TRBV10-3; d_gene: .; CDR3nt: TGTGCCATCAGCCCCACATATAACTATGGCTACACCTTC; CDR3aa: CAISPTYNYGYTF
j_gene: TRBJ1-2; v_gene: TRBV2; d_gene: TRBD1; CDR3nt: TGTGCCAGCAGTGAACTCGGCAGGGGGTATGGCTACACCTTC; CDR3aa: CASSELGRGYGYTF
j_gene: TRBJ1-1; v_gene: TRBV18; d_gene: .; CDR3nt: TGTGCCAGCAAAGAGGATGTGAACACTGAAGCTTTCTTT; CDR3aa: CASKEDVNTEAFF
j_gene: TRBJ2-7; v_gene: TRBV6-2/TRBV6-3; d_gene: .; CDR3nt: TGTGCCAGCAGTTACTCAATAGGGGGTCCCTACGAGCAGTACTTC; CDR3aa: CASSYSIGGPYEQYF
j_gene: TRBJ1-3; v_gene: TRBV7-8; d_gene: .; CDR3nt: TGTGCCAGCAGCCTTATGGTCAGGCGGGGGAGCTCTGGAAACACCATATATTTT; CDR3aa: CASSLMVRRGSSGNTIYF
j_gene: TRBJ1-3; v_gene: TRBV5-1; d_gene: TRBD1; CDR3nt: TGCGCCAGCAGCTCCGGTAGTGGGACAGGGTCTGGAAACACCATATATTTT; CDR3aa: CASSSGSGTGSGNTIYF
j_gene: TRBJ1-1; v_gene: TRBV6-2/TRBV6-3; d_gene: .; CDR3nt: TGTGCCAGCAGTTATTCCAGGGGCCTTTACACTGAAGCTTTCTTT; CDR3aa: CASSYSRGLYTEAFF
j_gene: TRBJ2-7; v_gene: TRBV3-1/TRBV3-2; d_gene: .; CDR3nt: TGTGCCAGCAGCCAAGATCCCAGCAGGGCGGCGAGGTCCTACGAGCAGTACTTC; CDR3aa: CASSQDPSRAARSYEQYF
j_gene: TRBJ2-3; v_gene: TRBV2; d_gene: TRBD1; CDR3nt: TGTGCCAGCAGCCGGACAGGGGGGACAGATACGCAGTATTTT; CDR3aa: CASSRTGGTDTQYF
j_gene: TRBJ2-2; v_gene: TRBV19; d_gene: TRBD1; CDR3nt: TGTGCCAGTAGCCCCGGGACAGTAAACACCGGGGAGCTGTTTTTT; CDR3aa: CASSPGTVNTGELFF